This TCR beta chain was captured by sequencing in a study of T cell responses to AZD1222 COVID-19 vaccine. Findings and limits, study-wide: Of spike-specific TCRs, nearly half reportedly target regions left unmutated in variants. Recipients of two AZD1222 doses showed rising Spike-specific TCR breadth and depth. Sampling that yielded the repertoires occurred only after the peak T cell response.

Of note for this clone: Its cognate antigen is unknown.

Libraries were prepared by immunoSEQ multiplex PCR; TCRdb keeps only in-frame clonotypes and omits some of them. The data show about 93,000 clones, approximately 92% seen once. This CDR3 has 14 residues. J gave up 3 bases and V 1 base, and 4 bases lay outside the gene matches. Germline V gene data show CDR1 as GTSNPN and CDR2 as SVGIG (reference sequence). The V gene is TRBV30, the J gene TRBJ2-7, with TRBD1 matching over 9 bases. The sample consisted of peripheral blood, taken 28 days after the second AZD1222 dose. The clonotype was recovered from an adult who received the AZD1222 COVID-19 vaccine. CDR3 region: CAWSDGTGIYEQYF. The DNA for the CDR3 is TGTGCCTGGAGTGATGGGACAGGGATCTACGAGCAGTACTTC.